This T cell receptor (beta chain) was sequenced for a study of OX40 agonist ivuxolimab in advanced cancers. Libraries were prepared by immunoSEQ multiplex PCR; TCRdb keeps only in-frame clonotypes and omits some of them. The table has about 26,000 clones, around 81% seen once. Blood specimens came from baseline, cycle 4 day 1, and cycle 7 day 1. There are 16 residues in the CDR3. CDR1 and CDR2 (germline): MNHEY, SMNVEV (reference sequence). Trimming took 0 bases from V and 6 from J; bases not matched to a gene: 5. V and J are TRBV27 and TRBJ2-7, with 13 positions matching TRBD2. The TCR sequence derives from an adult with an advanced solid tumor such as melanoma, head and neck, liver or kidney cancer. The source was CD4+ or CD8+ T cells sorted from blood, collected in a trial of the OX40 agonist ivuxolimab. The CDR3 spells CASSLSAGLAGPEQYF. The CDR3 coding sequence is TGTGCCAGCAGTTTATCGGCGGGACTAGCGGGACCCGAGCAGTACTTC.